These 5 T cell receptor beta chains originate from one sample sequenced in a study of blood T cells in healthy people across ages. Next came a second PCR, run for roughly 6 to 11 cycles, which used a sample-barcoded 5' primer along with a J-beta primer mix. Each CDR3 protein gets one entry after TCRdb re-called the 5' RACE reads with MiXCR. The profile shows more than 650,000 distinct CDR3 sequences, 20% to 25% of them singletons. Sequences were obtained from blood. Every receptor here comes from a man in his 70s in good health.

The chain recombines TRBV20-1 with TRBJ1-5; D call uncertain. In germline, CDR1 is DFQATT, CDR2 SNEGSKA (reference sequence). V lost 1 base and J lost 3, with 7 bases in between. CDR3 length: 13 residues. The CDR3 DNA follows: TGCAGTGCTAGAGTCCGGAACAATCAGCCCCAGCATTTT. Amino acid sequence: CSARVRNNQPQHF.

This clonotype was detected a few times. The rearrangement joins TRBV7-9 to TRBJ1-2; 9 bases map to TRBD1. After removal of 5 bases from V and 6 bases from J, the junction contained 10 bases not matched to a gene. Germline CDR1 SEHNR, CDR2 FQNEAQ (reference sequence). There are 15 residues in the CDR3. CDR3 coding DNA: TGTGCCAGCAGCACACAACAGGGGGCAATCAATGGCTACACCTTC. Translated, it gives CASSTQQGAINGYTF. Variable domain in full (rest from reference TRBV7-9 and TRBJ1-2): DTGVSQNPRHKITKRGQNVTFRCDPISEHNRLYWYRQTLGQGPEFLTYFQNEAQLEKSRLLSDRFSAERPKGSFSTLEIQRTEQGDSAMYLCASSTQQGAINGYTFGSGTRLTVV.

The sample holds a few counts of this clonotype. This chain links TRBV7-9 with TRBJ1-6; D unclear. V dropped 2 bases and J dropped 6 bases, with 14 bases sitting between them. This CDR3 contains 16 residues. The V gene's germline CDR1 is SEHNR and CDR2 FQNEAQ (reference sequence). The CDR3 here is CASSLTSGEANSPLHF. The CDR3, as DNA: TGTGCCAGCAGCTTAACCTCCGGTGAAGCTAATTCACCCCTCCACTTT.

This clonotype has more than one count but fewer than ten. This rearrangement joins TRBV7-2 to TRBJ2-1; 15 bases line up with TRBD2. Unmatched junction bases numbered 9, after V lost 5 bases and J lost 4 bases. This CDR3 contains 18 residues. The V gene's germline CDR1 is SGHTA and CDR2 FQGNSA. The CDR3 spells CASSPGTSGRRGYNEQFF. The DNA for the CDR3 is TGTGCCAGCAGCCCTGGGACTAGCGGGAGGCGGGGTTACAATGAGCAGTTCTTC.

This clonotype has only a few counts. The chain links TRBV7-8 to TRBJ1-4; D is uncertain. The CDR3 is 19 amino acids. CDR1 and CDR2 from the germline V gene are SGHVS and FQNEAQ. Trimming removed 5 bases from V and 0 bases from J, with 22 bases in between. The CDR3 bases are TGTGCCAGCAGCCCCAACCTGGAAAGGACCGGTGCAACTAATGAAAAACTGTTTTTT. Translated, it gives CASSPNLERTGATNEKLFF.